This TCR beta chain comes out of a study of blood T cell repertoires in COVID-19. Study overall: Some COVID-19 samples were acute and others convalescent; all came from the United States, Italy and Spain. Sample material is recorded as cDNA or gDNA derived from T cells, B-cell-depleted T cells, or PBMCs.

The CDR3 has 14 residues. V was clipped by 7 bases and J by 4 bases, with 17 bases between them. Germline V CDR1 and CDR2: MNHEY, SVGAGI. In the authors' workflow: Estimation of nucleated cell counts relied on the amplification of reference gene primers. TCRdb keeps only in-frame clones here, not all; method: immunoSEQ multiplex PCR. The D gene and trimming were derived from the DNA, and the V and J assignments and clone size from that table. The sample contains 20,000 or so clones, 86% of which appear only once. The V and J genes are TRBV6-5 and TRBJ2-7; D may be TRBD1 (5 bases). Specimen: peripheral blood. This TCR came from a woman of 80 years or more with active or convalescent COVID-19. The CDR3 nucleotides read TGTGCCAGCACCGAACGGCAGGGAAGGTACGAGCAGTACTTC. It yields the protein CASTERQGRYEQYF.